This T cell receptor beta chain was profiled in a study of CD8 T cells in Susac syndrome. CDR1 and CDR2 from the germline V gene are DFQATT and SNEGSKA (reference sequence). This CDR3 spans 18 amino acids. The ends lost 0 bases at V and 1 base at J; junction bases unmatched: 5. The authors reverse transcribed roughly 0.5 to 1 ug RNA with random hexamers. TCRdb independently ran MiXCR on the immunoSEQ multiplex PCR reads; one entry per CDR3 protein. The sample lists 75,000 to 95,000 distinct CDR3 sequences, about 96% occurring once. The TCR sequence derives from a human donor with Susac syndrome. The chain couples TRBV20-1 to TRBJ2-3; 15 nucleotides match TRBD2. The sequencing sample was made of CD8+ T cells from PBMCs. CDR3 loop: CSARDEGLAGGRTDTQYF. As DNA, the CDR3 is TGCAGTGCTAGAGATGAGGGACTAGCGGGGGGCCGCACAGATACGCAGTATTTT.